What follows are 10 T cell receptor beta chains derived from one specimen sequenced in a study of T cell clonotyping in hematopoietic cell transplantation. Measured with immunoSEQ multiplex PCR; TCRdb has only the in-frame clones, and not every one. Of around 37,000 clones in the sample, roughly 96% were seen once. Sequenced: peripheral blood mononuclear cells. These receptors were obtained from a man between 25 and 39 years old in good health. Some clones in this sample may be carry-over from other donors' samples.

The V call is TRBV7-3, the J call TRBJ2-1; 8 nucleotides agree with TRBD2. The CDR3 loop spans 16 amino acids. Germline V CDR1 and CDR2: SGHTA, FQGTGA. After removal of 2 bases from V and 5 bases from J, the junction contained 8 bases not matched to a gene. The CDR3 region has the DNA TGTGCCAGCAGCTTATCGGGCGCGGGGGGACACAATGAGCAGTTCTTC. It translates to CASSLSGAGGHNEQFF.

The CDR3 region has the DNA TGTGCCAGCAGCGCCTTGGATAGCAATCAGCCCCAGCATTTT. Protein: CASSALDSNQPQHF. V is TRBV7-2 and J is TRBJ1-5, with D uncertain. Germline V gene data show CDR1 as SGHTA and CDR2 as FQGNSA. The germline V and J ends were trimmed by 5 bases and 0 bases, with 8 bases remaining between them. The CDR3 contains 14 residues. The variable domain in full, completed from reference TRBV7-2 and TRBJ1-5, reads GAGVSQSPSNKVTEKGKDVELRCDPISGHTALYWYRQSLGQGLEFLIYFQGNSAPDKSGLPSDRFSAERTGGSVSTLTIQRTQQEDSAVYLCASSALDSNQPQHFGDGTRLSIL.

In this sample, this clone turned up once. The J gene is TRBJ2-7, the V gene TRBV11-3; tentatively, D is TRBD2 (5 bases). The germline V gene has CDR1 SGHNT and CDR2 YENEEA. The length of the CDR3 is 14 residues. The ends were cut back, 6 bases at V and 5 bases at J, with 17 bases in the middle. In nucleotides, the CDR3 is TGTGCCAGCAGTCTCCCCAGCGGCCCAAACGAGCAGTACTTC. This gives the protein CASSLPSGPNEQYF.

The gene calls are TRBV7-8 and TRBJ1-2, with TRBD1 as a possible D gene (6 bases). The CDR3 is made up of 13 amino acids. The V and J ends lost 3 bases and 6 bases respectively, with 11 bases between them. Per germline, CDR1 SGHVS and CDR2 FQNEAQ. CDR3 coding DNA: TGTGCCAGCAGCTTCTGGGACACGGATGGCTACACCTTC. Translated: CASSFWDTDGYTF.

This chain connects TRBV11-3 to TRBJ2-1; 12 bases line up with TRBD2. This CDR3 has 14 residues. J gave up 7 bases and V 6 bases, and 4 bases lay outside the gene matches. Germline V gene sequence: CDR1 SGHNT, CDR2 YENEEA. The CDR3 here is CASSRLAGVNEQFF. The CDR3, as DNA: TGTGCCAGCAGTCGACTAGCGGGAGTTAATGAGCAGTTCTTC.

V gene TRBV9 combines with J gene TRBJ2-2; D may be TRBD2 (6 bases). V gave up 0 bases and J gave up 1 base, with 10 bases separating them. This CDR3 region has 16 residues. Looked up from germline, CDR1 is SGDLS and CDR2 is YYNGEE. CDR3 sequence reads: CASSVDGGRNTGELFF. The CDR3 nucleotides read TGTGCCAGCAGCGTAGACGGGGGTAGGAACACCGGGGAGCTGTTTTTT.

The chain is built from TRBV5-6 and TRBJ2-2; D perhaps matches TRBD2 (7 bases). Germline CDR1 and CDR2: SGHDT and YYEEEE. This CDR3 is built from 16 residues. Trimming left V 0 bases short and J 6 bases short, with 15 bases between. CDR3 nucleotides: TGTGCCAGCAGCTTGGGTGGGGGGGCCTTCCCCGGGGAGCTGTTTTTT. Translated: CASSLGGGAFPGELFF.

This sequence joins TRBV29-1 and TRBJ2-5; D ambiguous. With 4 bases removed from V and 3 bases from J, the gap between germline ends came to 3 bases. The CDR3 totals 10 residues. In germline, CDR1 is SQVTM, CDR2 ANQGSEA. CDR3 DNA: TGCAGCGTTGCCGAAGAGACCCAGTACTTC. Its protein is CSVAEETQYF.

V is TRBV2 and J is TRBJ1-1; possible D gene TRBD1, 5 bases. The CDR3 spans 12 residues. Trimming removed 7 bases at V and 2 bases at J, with 8 bases between. Germline CDR1 SNHLY, CDR2 FYNNEI. The CDR3 nucleotides read TGTGCCAGCAACCAGGGTAACACTGAAGCTTTCTTT. It is translated as CASNQGNTEAFF.

With respect to this clone: One end of the junction fails to match germline, which may point to a read error. The gene calls are TRBV27 and TRBJ2-7; TRBD2 aligns across 9 bases. The CDR3 loop spans 16 amino acids. CDR1 is MNHEY and CDR2 is SMNVEV in the germline V gene (reference sequence). CDR3 sequence: CAISSIIAGVPGKQYF. The CDR3 region has the DNA TGTGCCATCAGTTCAATTATAGCGGGAGTACCGGGAAAGCAGTACTTC.